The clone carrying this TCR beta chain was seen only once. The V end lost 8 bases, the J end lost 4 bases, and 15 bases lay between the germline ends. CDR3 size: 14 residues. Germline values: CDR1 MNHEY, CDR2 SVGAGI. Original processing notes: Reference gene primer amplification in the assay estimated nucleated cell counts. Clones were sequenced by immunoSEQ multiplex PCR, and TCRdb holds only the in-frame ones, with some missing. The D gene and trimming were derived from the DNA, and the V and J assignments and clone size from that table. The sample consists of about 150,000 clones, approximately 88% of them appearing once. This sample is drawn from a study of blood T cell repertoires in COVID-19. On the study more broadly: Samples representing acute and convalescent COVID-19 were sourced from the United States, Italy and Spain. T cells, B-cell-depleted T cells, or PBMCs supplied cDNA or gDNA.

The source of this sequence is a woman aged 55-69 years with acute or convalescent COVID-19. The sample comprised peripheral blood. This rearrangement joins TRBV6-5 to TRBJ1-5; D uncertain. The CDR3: CASYEGGGNQPQHF. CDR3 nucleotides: TGTGCCAGCTATGAGGGAGGCGGAAATCAGCCCCAGCATTTT.